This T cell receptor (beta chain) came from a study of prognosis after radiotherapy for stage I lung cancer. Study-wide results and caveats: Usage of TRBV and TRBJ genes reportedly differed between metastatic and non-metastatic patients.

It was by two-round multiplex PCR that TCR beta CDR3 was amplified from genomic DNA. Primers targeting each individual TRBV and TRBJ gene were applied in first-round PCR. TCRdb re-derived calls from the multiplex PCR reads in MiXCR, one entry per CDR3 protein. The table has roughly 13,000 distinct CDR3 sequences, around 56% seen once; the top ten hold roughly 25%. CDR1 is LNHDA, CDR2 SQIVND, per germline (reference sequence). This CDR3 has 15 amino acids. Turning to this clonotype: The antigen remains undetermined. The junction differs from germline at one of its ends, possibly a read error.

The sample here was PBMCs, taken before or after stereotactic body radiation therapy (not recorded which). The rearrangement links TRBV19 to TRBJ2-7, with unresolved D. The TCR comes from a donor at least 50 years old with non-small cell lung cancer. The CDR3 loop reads CASSTTDLSFYDQHF. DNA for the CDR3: TGTGCCAGTAGTACCACAGACCTTAGCTTCTACGATCAGCACTTC.